This is a list of T cell receptor beta chains from one sample in a study of T cell changes during pregnancy in multiple sclerosis. Generated by immunoSEQ multiplex PCR, the TCRdb table keeps only in-frame clones and is missing some. There are over 10,000 clones in the sample; about 88% occur only once, and roughly 8.6% lies in the top ten. The sequences come from CD8+ T cells from peripheral blood mononuclear cells, collected in the first trimester of pregnancy. These receptors all stem from a female donor with multiple sclerosis, enrolled in a pregnancy study. Each CDR3 is given with its conserved first and last residue. D genes are given only for firm matches. Rows may omit the clone size; those that give it use once, few, many or a size class.

>TRBV5-6|-|few|TRBJ1-3|14
CASSSSSSGNTIYF
TGTGCCAGCAGCTCCTCTAGCTCTGGAAACACCATATATTTT
>TRBV15|-|-|TRBJ1-4|15
CATSRIDRNNEKLFF
TGTGCCACCAGCAGGATAGACAGAAATAATGAAAAACTGTTTTTT
>TRBV19|-|-|TRBJ2-3|16
CASSIGGGGPTDTQYF
TGTGCCAGTAGTATAGGAGGCGGGGGCCCCACAGATACGCAGTATTTT
>TRBV30|-|once|TRBJ1-1|13
CAWKLGLNTEAFF
TGTGCCTGGAAGCTGGGGCTGAACACTGAAGCTTTCTTT
>TRBV7-6|-|-|TRBJ1-2|13
CASSWGQGIGYTF
TGTGCCAGCAGCTGGGGGCAGGGAATTGGCTACACCTTC
>TRBV4-2|-|-|TRBJ2-1|15
CASSQNSASVDEQFF
TGTGCCAGCAGCCAAAACTCGGCTAGCGTGGATGAGCAGTTCTTC
>TRBV4-3|TRBD1|medium-sized|TRBJ2-7|15
CASSQAGGHPYEQYF
TGCGCCAGCAGCCAAGCAGGGGGCCATCCCTACGAGCAGTACTTC
>TRBV27|TRBD2|few|TRBJ2-1|14
CASSSGASYNEQFF
TGTGCCAGCAGTAGCGGGGCCTCCTACAATGAGCAGTTCTTC
>TRBV30|-|-|TRBJ2-7|13
CAWGPPSSYEQYF
TGTGCCTGGGGTCCCCCTAGCTCCTACGAGCAGTACTTC
>TRBV7-9|-|-|TRBJ2-5|16
CASSLGPGLGEETQYF
TGTGCCAGCAGCTTAGGCCCGGGACTTGGGGAAGAGACCCAGTACTTC
>TRBV13|-|once|TRBJ2-3|17
CASSLPPWVLGGGTQYF
TGTGCCAGCAGCTTACCCCCCTGGGTTCTGGGTGGAGGTACGCAGTATTTT
>TRBV6-5|-|-|TRBJ2-3|15
CASSYNGGATDTQYF
TGTGCCAGCAGTTATAATGGGGGGGCCACAGATACGCAGTATTTT
>TRBV19|TRBD1|-|TRBJ2-4|17
CASSIGDRAPEGVIQYF
TGTGCCAGTAGTATAGGGGACAGGGCCCCCGAGGGAGTCATTCAGTACTTC
>TRBV10-3|-|few|TRBJ1-2|13
CAISEMGFYGYTF
TGTGCCATCAGTGAGATGGGCTTCTATGGCTACACCTTC
>TRBV19|TRBD1|-|TRBJ2-1|15
CASSIGQGFYNEQFF
TGTGCCAGTAGTATTGGACAGGGATTCTACAATGAGCAGTTCTTC
>TRBV10-3|TRBD1|-|TRBJ2-7|17
CAISLDAPGQGTGEQYF
TGTGCCATCAGCCTCGATGCACCGGGACAGGGGACGGGAGAGCAGTACTTC
>TRBV6-1|-|few|TRBJ1-4|17
CASSEVYRRGLNEKLFF
TGTGCCAGCAGTGAAGTATATAGAAGGGGCCTCAATGAAAAACTGTTTTTT
>TRBV11-3|-|few|TRBJ2-1|14
CASSLYGGDNEQFF
TGTGCCAGCAGCTTATACGGGGGAGACAATGAGCAGTTCTTC
>TRBV6-4|-|-|TRBJ2-1|15
CASSDSSGQGYEQFF
TGTGCCAGCAGTGACTCGAGCGGGCAGGGCTATGAGCAGTTCTTC
>TRBV6-1|TRBD2|-|TRBJ2-3|16
CASSESAGGGGDTQYF
TGTGCCAGCAGTGAGTCAGCGGGGGGCGGAGGAGATACGCAGTATTTT
>TRBV7-9|-|-|TRBJ2-7|15
CASSHFISSSYEQYF
TGTGCCAGCAGCCATTTTATCTCCAGCTCCTACGAGCAGTACTTC
>TRBV6-1|-|-|TRBJ2-3|15
CASSESVGGTDTQYF
TGTGCCAGCAGTGAAAGCGTCGGGGGCACAGATACGCAGTATTTT
>TRBV7-8|-|-|TRBJ1-4|15
CASSPPQGRNEKLFF
TGTGCCAGCAGCCCCCCACAGGGTAGGAATGAAAAACTGTTTTTT
>TRBV6-1|TRBD1|-|TRBJ1-1|12
CASKRFDRGAFF
TGTGCCAGCAAGAGGTTCGACAGGGGAGCTTTCTTT
>TRBV5-4|TRBD2|-|TRBJ2-1|14
CASSKGLAGDEQFF
TGTGCCAGCAGCAAGGGACTAGCGGGGGATGAGCAGTTCTTC
>TRBV7-9|TRBD1|medium-sized|TRBJ1-1|17
CASSPRTGNAVDTEAFF
TGTGCCAGCAGCCCCCGGACAGGGAATGCTGTGGACACTGAAGCTTTCTTT
>TRBV19|-|-|TRBJ1-1|13
CASSQGSYTEAFF
TGTGCCAGTAGTCAGGGATCGTACACTGAAGCTTTCTTT
>TRBV2|-|-|TRBJ1-4|16
CASSDRFGGENEKLFF
TGTGCCAGCAGTGATCGGTTTGGAGGGGAAAATGAAAAACTGTTTTTT
>TRBV5-1|-|-|TRBJ2-7|15
CASSLAWGGSVEQYF
TGCGCCAGCAGCTTGGCGTGGGGGGGCTCGGTCGAGCAGTACTTC
>TRBV10-3|TRBD2|-|TRBJ2-2|16
CAISDMSGGNTGELFF
TGTGCCATCAGTGATATGAGCGGGGGGAACACCGGGGAGCTGTTTTTT
>TRBV2|TRBD1|-|TRBJ1-2|12
CAGGQGWGGYTF
TGTGCCGGCGGACAGGGATGGGGTGGCTACACCTTC
>TRBV19|-|-|TRBJ1-5|14
CASNLWGGPRPQHF
TGTGCCAGCAATCTATGGGGGGGACCACGGCCCCAGCATTTT
>TRBV5-1|-|-|TRBJ2-1|17
CASSLDLGAGRYNEQFF
TGCGCCAGCAGCTTGGATCTAGGGGCAGGCCGGTACAATGAGCAGTTCTTC
>TRBV28|-|once|TRBJ1-1|14
CASSLPGRNTEAFF
TGTGCCAGCAGTTTACCGGGGAGGAACACTGAAGCTTTCTTT
>TRBV5-6|TRBD1|-|TRBJ2-7|15
CASSSPGQGPGKQYF
TGTGCCAGCAGCAGTCCGGGACAGGGTCCGGGGAAGCAGTACTTC
>TRBV6-6|-|-|TRBJ1-1|14
CASSYQTLNTEAFF
TGTGCCAGCAGTTACCAAACACTGAACACTGAAGCTTTCTTT
>TRBV27|-|-|TRBJ1-1|14
CASSLARGNTEAFF
TGTGCCAGCAGTTTAGCCAGGGGGAACACTGAAGCTTTCTTT
>TRBV9|TRBD1|-|TRBJ1-3|15
CASSPTQGDGNTIYF
TGTGCCAGCAGCCCCACACAGGGGGATGGAAACACCATATATTTT
>TRBV6-4|TRBD1|-|TRBJ2-1|14
CASSAGTGGDEQFF
TGTGCCAGCAGTGCCGGGACAGGGGGCGATGAGCAGTTCTTC
>TRBV28|-|-|TRBJ2-2|14
CASSLWTATGELFF
TGTGCCAGCAGTTTGTGGACAGCCACCGGGGAGCTGTTTTTT
>TRBV11-2|TRBD1|-|TRBJ1-1|14
CASSSRGWITEAFF
TGTGCCAGCAGCTCCAGGGGGTGGATCACTGAAGCTTTCTTT
>TRBV2|-|-|TRBJ1-2|12
CAKPSPGRGYTF
TGTGCCAAACCGTCTCCTGGCCGCGGCTACACCTTC
>TRBV6-6|TRBD2|-|TRBJ2-7|15
CASSGAGGIVNEQYF
TGTGCCAGCAGTGGGGCGGGGGGCATTGTGAACGAGCAGTACTTC
>TRBV13|-|-|TRBJ1-6|13
CASSSRRRSPLHF
TGTGCCAGCAGCTCGCGGCGGAGATCACCCCTCCACTTT
>TRBV4-1|-|-|TRBJ2-1|14
CASSQDTRSHEQFF
TGCGCCAGCAGCCAAGATACGAGGTCCCATGAGCAGTTCTTC
>TRBV6-6|TRBD2|-|TRBJ2-1|16
CASSHSSGGVSNEQFF
TGTGCCAGCAGTCACTCTAGCGGGGGCGTATCCAATGAGCAGTTCTTC
>TRBV4-3|TRBD1|-|TRBJ2-7|16
CASSRTGPGQFNEQYF
TGCGCCAGCAGCCGGACCGGTCCGGGACAGTTTAACGAGCAGTACTTC
>TRBV7-6|TRBD2|-|TRBJ2-1|17
CASSLGTSGGSWNEQFF
TGTGCCAGCAGCTTAGGGACTAGCGGGGGGTCTTGGAATGAGCAGTTCTTC
>TRBV5-4|TRBD1|-|TRBJ2-3|15
CASSLYRGHADTQYF
TGTGCCAGCAGCTTGTATAGGGGGCACGCAGATACGCAGTATTTT
>TRBV30|-|-|TRBJ2-3|15
CAWSVAVSGADTQYF
TGTGCCTGGAGTGTAGCGGTGTCAGGCGCAGATACGCAGTATTTT
>TRBV5-8|-|-|TRBJ2-3|15
CASPERAPSTDTQYF
TGTGCCAGCCCTGAGCGGGCACCTAGCACAGATACGCAGTATTTT
>TRBV7-8|-|-|TRBJ1-5|14
CASSLGPTYHAQHF
TGTGCCAGCAGCTTAGGCCCCACCTATCACGCCCAGCATTTT
>TRBV27|-|-|TRBJ2-3|13
CASSFRNTDTQYF
TGTGCCAGCAGTTTCAGGAACACAGATACGCAGTATTTT
>TRBV11-2|-|-|TRBJ2-1|13
CASSLDGGVEQFF
TGTGCCAGCAGCTTAGATGGAGGGGTCGAGCAGTTCTTC
>TRBV28|-|once|TRBJ1-2|16
CASSSSWASAPYGYTF
TGTGCCAGCAGCAGCAGTTGGGCCAGTGCGCCCTATGGCTACACCTTC
>TRBV6-5|-|-|TRBJ1-2|14
CASNKGHLNYGYTF
TGTGCCAGCAACAAGGGACATCTAAACTATGGCTACACCTTC
>TRBV11-2|-|once|TRBJ1-4|16
CASSLDGGRFNEKLFF
TGTGCCAGCAGCTTAGATGGAGGCAGATTCAATGAAAAACTGTTTTTT